The entry below gives a single T cell receptor (beta chain) sequence along with its context. Its antigen remains unidentified. The sample belongs to a study of blood T cells in healthy people across ages. Study-level findings and limits: The long-lived group displayed more naive CD4+ cells, plus higher diversity, than the aged donors did.

It was with a sample-barcoded 5' primer and a J-beta primer mix that a second PCR of about 7 to 12 cycles was run. Each CDR3 protein gets one entry after TCRdb re-called the 5' RACE reads with MiXCR. The table lists some 550,000 distinct CDR3 sequences, around 50% of them singletons. Germline V gives CDR1 DFQATT, CDR2 SNEGSKA (reference sequence). V was pared by 0 bases and J by 6 bases, with 12 bases of the junction left unmatched. This CDR3 comprises 17 residues. The V call is TRBV20-1, the J call TRBJ2-3; 10 bases are a match to TRBD2. Sequencing was performed on blood. The TCR was taken from an elderly man in good health. The CDR3 sequence is CSARDRLSGGATDTQYF. In nucleotides, the CDR3 is TGCAGTGCTAGAGATCGACTCAGCGGGGGGGCGACGGATACGCAGTATTTT.